This T cell receptor (beta chain) was observed in a study of blood T cell repertoires in COVID-19. Participants had their cohort set by participant-reported clinical history. This clone was picked up one time. Some clones are missing from TCRdb's copy, which holds only in-frame ones; the method was immunoSEQ multiplex PCR. The data show 150,000 to 200,000 clones, 84% seen once. The sequenced sample was PBMCs or T cells enriched from blood (not recorded which). The clonotype was recovered from a man aged 50 or older who had recovered from COVID-19.

CDR3 DNA: TGTGCCAGCAGTGAGAGACAGGGTCTAGAGACCCAGTACTTC. Protein sequence: CASSERQGLETQYF. The rearrangement uses TRBV25-1 and TRBJ2-5, with 7 bases lining up with TRBD1. V was pared by 3 bases and J by 4 bases, with 5 bases of the junction left unmatched. This CDR3 comprises 14 residues. Germline V gene sequence: CDR1 MGHDK, CDR2 SYGVNS.